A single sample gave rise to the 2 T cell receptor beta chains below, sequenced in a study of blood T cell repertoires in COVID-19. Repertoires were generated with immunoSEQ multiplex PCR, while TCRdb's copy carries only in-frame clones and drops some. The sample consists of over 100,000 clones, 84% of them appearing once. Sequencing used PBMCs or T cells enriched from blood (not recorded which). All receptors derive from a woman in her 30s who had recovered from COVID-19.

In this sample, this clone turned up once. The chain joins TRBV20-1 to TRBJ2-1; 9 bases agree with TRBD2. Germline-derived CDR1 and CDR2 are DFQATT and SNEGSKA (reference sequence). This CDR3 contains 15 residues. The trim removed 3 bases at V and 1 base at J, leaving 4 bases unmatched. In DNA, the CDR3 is TGCAGTGCTAGTGCTAGCGGGATTTCCTACAATGAGCAGTTCTTC. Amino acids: CSASASGISYNEQFF.

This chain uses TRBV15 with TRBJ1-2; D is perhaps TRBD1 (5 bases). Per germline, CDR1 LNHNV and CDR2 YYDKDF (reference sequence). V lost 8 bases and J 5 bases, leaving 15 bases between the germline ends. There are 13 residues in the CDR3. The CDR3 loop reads CATGRTPGYGYTF. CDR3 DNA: TGTGCCACCGGAAGAACCCCAGGGTATGGCTACACCTTC.